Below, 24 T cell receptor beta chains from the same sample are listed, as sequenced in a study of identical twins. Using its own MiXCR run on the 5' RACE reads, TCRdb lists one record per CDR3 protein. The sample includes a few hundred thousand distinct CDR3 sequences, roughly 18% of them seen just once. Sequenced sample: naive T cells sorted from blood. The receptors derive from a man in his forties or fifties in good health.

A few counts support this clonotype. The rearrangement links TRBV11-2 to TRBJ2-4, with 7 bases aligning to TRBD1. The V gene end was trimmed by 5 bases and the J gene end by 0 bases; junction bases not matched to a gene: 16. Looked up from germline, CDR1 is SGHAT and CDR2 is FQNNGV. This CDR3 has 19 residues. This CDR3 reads CASSPRGGEGALAKNIQYF. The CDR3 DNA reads TGTGCCAGCAGCCCTCGAGGCGGTGAGGGGGCATTAGCCAAAAACATTCAGTACTTC. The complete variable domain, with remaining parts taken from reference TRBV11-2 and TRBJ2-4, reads EAGVAQSPRYKIIEKRQSVAFWCNPISGHATLYWYQQILGQGPKLLIQFQNNGVVDDSQLPKDRFSAERLKGVDSTLKIQPAKLEDSAVYLCASSPRGGEGALAKNIQYFGAGTRLSVL.

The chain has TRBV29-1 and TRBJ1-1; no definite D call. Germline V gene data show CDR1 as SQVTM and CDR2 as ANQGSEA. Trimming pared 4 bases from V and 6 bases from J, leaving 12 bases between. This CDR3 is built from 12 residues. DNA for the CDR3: TGCAGCGTTGTCATGGGTAACCCTGAAGCTTTCTTT. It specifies CSVVMGNPEAFF. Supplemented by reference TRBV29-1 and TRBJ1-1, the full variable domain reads SAVISQKPSRDICQRGTSLTIQCQVDSQVTMMFWYRQQPGQSLTLIATANQGSEATYESGFVIDKFPISRPNLTFSTLTVSNMSPEDSSIYLCSVVMGNPEAFFGQGTRLTVV.

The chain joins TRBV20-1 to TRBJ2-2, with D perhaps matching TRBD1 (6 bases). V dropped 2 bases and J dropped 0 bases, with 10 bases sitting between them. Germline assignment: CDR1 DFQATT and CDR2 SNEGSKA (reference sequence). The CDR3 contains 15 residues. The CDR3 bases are TGCAGTGCTAGAAGGACAGCCGCGAACACCGGGGAGCTGTTTTTT. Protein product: CSARRTAANTGELFF.

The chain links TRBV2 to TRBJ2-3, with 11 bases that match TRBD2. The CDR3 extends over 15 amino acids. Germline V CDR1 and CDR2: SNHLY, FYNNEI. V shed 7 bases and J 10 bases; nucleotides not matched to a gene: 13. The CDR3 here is CASNGHTSGRSPQYF. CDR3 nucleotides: TGTGCCAGCAACGGACATACTAGCGGGAGAAGCCCGCAGTATTTT.

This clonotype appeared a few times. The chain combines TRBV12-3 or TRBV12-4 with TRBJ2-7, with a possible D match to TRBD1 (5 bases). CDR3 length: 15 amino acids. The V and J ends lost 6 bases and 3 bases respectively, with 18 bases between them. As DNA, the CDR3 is TGTGCCAGCAGCAAGGCTCGGGTGGGGCTCTACGAGCAGTACTTC. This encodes CASSKARVGLYEQYF.

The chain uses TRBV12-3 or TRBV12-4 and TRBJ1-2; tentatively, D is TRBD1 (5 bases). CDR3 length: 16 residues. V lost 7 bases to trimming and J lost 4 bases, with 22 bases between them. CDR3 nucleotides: TGTGCCAGCAACATCGACCTCGCGCAGGGCGGCTATGGCTACACCTTC. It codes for CASNIDLAQGGYGYTF.

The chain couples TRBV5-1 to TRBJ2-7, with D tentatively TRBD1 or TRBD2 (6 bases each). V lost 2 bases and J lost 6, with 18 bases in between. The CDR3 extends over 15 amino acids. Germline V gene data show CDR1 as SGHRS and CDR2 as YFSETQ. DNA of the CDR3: TGCGCCAGCAGCTTCGGAGGGGGAGGCCTGACCGAGCAGTACTTC. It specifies CASSFGGGGLTEQYF.

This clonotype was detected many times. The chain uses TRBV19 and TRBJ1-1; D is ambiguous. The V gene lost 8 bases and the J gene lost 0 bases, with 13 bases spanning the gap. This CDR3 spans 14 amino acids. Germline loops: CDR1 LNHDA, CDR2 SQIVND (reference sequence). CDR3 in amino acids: CASQSGEVNTEAFF. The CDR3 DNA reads TGTGCCAGTCAATCTGGGGAGGTGAACACTGAAGCTTTCTTT.

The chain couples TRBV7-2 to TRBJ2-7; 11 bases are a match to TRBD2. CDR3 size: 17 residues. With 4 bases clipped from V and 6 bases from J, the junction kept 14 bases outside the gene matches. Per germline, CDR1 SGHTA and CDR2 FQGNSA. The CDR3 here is CASSWVRLAGPDGEQYF. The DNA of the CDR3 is TGTGCCAGCAGCTGGGTAAGACTAGCGGGGCCCGATGGCGAGCAGTACTTC.

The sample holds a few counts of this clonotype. CDR3: CASSLSITNNEQFF. The CDR3 DNA follows: TGTGCCAGCAGCTTGAGTATTACGAACAATGAGCAGTTCTTC. The chain links TRBV7-9 to TRBJ2-1; D unclear. The V and J ends lost 3 bases and 5 bases respectively, with 11 bases between them. The CDR3 spans 14 residues. Germline assignment: CDR1 SEHNR and CDR2 FQNEAQ (reference sequence).

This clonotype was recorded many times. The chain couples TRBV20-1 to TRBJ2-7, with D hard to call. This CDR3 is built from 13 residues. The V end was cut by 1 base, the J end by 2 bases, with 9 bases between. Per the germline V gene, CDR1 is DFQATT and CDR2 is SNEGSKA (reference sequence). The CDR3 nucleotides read TGCAGTGCTAGAGGGCTGGAGCCCTACGAGCAGTACTTC. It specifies CSARGLEPYEQYF.

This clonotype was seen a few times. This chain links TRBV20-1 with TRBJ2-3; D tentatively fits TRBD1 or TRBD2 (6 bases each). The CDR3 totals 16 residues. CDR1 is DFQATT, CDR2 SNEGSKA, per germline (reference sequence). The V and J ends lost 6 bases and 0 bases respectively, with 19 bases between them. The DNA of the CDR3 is TGCAGTGCGAGCCGGTCGGGGGCCACGAGCACAGATACGCAGTATTTT. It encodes CSASRSGATSTDTQYF.

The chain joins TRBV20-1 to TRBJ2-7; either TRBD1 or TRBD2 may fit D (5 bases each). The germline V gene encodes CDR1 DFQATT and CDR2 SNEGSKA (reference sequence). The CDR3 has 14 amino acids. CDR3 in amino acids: CRGTTGTTSYEQYF. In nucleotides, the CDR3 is TGCAGGGGCACAACCGGGACGACCTCCTACGAGCAGTACTTC.

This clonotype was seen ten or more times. The CDR3 loop reads CASSLGRDRGASYEQYF. The DNA of the CDR3 is TGTGCCAGCAGCTTAGGCCGGGACAGGGGGGCTTCCTACGAGCAGTACTTC. The chain uses TRBV7-9 and TRBJ2-7; TRBD1 aligns across 11 bases. Germline CDR1 SEHNR, CDR2 FQNEAQ (reference sequence). The J segment lost 1 base and the V segment lost 1 base, leaving 6 bases of the junction unmatched. CDR3 length: 17 amino acids.

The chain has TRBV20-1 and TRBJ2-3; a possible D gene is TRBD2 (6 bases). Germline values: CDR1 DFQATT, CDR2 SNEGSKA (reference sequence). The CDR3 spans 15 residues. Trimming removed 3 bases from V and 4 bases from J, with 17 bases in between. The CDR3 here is CSASGTSLKADTQYF. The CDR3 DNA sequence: TGCAGTGCTAGTGGGACTTCGCTTAAAGCAGATACGCAGTATTTT.

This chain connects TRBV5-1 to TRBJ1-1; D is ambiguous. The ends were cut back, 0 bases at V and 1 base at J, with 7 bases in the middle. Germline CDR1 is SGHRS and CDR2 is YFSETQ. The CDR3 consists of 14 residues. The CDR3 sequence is CASSLEMRNTEAFF. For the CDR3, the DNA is TGCGCCAGCAGCTTGGAAATGCGGAACACTGAAGCTTTCTTT.

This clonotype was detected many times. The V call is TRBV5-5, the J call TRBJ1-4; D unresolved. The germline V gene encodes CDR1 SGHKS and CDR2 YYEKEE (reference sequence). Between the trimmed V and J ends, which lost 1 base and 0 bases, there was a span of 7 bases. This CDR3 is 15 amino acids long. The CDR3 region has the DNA TGTGCCAGCAGCTTGTTACCAACAACTAATGAAAAACTGTTTTTT. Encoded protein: CASSLLPTTNEKLFF.

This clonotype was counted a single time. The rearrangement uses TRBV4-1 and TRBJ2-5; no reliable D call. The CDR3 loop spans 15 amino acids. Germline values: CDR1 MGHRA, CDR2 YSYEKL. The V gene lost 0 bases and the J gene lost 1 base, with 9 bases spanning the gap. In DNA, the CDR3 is TGCGCCAGCAGCCAAGAAGGAAACCCCCAAGAGACCCAGTACTTC. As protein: CASSQEGNPQETQYF.

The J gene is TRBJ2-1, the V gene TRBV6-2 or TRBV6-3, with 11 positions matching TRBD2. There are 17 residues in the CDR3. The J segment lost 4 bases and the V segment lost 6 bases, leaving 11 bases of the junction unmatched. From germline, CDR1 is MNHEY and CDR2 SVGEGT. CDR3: CASSYLAGGPRYNEQFF. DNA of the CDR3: TGTGCCAGCAGCTATCTAGCGGGGGGTCCACGTTACAATGAGCAGTTCTTC.

Here the CDR3 DNA reads TGCGCCAGCAGCACATGGACAGGGTCCGATGAGCAGTTCTTC. The encoded protein is CASSTWTGSDEQFF. The rearrangement uses TRBV5-1 and TRBJ2-1, with 8 bases lining up with TRBD1. In germline, CDR1 is SGHRS, CDR2 YFSETQ. With V trimmed by 4 bases and J by 8 bases, 8 bases remained unmatched. The CDR3 runs to 14 residues.

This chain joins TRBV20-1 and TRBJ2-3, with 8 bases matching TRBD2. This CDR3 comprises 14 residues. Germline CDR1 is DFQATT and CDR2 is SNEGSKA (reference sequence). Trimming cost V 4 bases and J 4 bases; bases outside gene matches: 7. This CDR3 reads CSAKSSGLADTQYF. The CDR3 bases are TGCAGTGCTAAATCTTCGGGACTAGCAGATACGCAGTATTTT.

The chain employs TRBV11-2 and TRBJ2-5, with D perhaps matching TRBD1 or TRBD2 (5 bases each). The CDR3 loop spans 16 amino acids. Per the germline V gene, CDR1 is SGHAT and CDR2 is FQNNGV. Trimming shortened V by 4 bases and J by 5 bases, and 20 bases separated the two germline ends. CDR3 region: CASSSHQTGAEETQYF. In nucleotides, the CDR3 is TGTGCCAGCAGCTCCCATCAGACCGGGGCGGAGGAGACCCAGTACTTC.

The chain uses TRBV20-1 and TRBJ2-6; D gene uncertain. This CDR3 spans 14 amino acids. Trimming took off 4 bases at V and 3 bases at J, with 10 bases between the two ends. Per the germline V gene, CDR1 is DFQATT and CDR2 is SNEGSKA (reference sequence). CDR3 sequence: CSATLWSGANVLTF. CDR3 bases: TGCAGTGCTACACTGTGGAGTGGGGCCAACGTCCTGACTTTC.

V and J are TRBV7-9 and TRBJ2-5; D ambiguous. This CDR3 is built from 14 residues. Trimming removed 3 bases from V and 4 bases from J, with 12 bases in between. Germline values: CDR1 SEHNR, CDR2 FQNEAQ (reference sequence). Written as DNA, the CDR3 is TGTGCCAGCAGCTTTCCCGGTATCCCAGAGACCCAGTACTTC. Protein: CASSFPGIPETQYF.